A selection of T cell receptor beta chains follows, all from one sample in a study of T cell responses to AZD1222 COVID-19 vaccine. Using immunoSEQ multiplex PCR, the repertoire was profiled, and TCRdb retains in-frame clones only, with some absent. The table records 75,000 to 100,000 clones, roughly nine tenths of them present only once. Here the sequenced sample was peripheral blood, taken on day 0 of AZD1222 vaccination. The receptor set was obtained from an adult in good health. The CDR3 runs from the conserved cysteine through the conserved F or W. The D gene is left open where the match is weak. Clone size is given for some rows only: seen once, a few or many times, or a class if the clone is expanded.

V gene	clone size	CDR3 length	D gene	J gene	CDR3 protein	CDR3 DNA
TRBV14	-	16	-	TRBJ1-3	CASSQDKGYSGNTIYF	TGTGCCAGCAGCCAAGATAAGGGTTACTCTGGAAACACCATATATTTT
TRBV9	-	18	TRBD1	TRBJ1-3	CASSVDPMDRAVGNTIYF	TGTGCCAGCAGCGTAGACCCCATGGACAGGGCTGTAGGAAACACCATATATTTT
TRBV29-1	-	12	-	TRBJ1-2	CSVATPSHGYTF	TGCAGCGTTGCTACCCCCTCTCATGGCTACACCTTC
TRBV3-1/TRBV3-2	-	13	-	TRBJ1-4	CASSQDMGEKLFF	TGTGCCAGCAGCCAAGATATGGGGGAAAAACTGTTTTTT
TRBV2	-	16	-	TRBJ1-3	CASSMFVRASGNTIYF	TGTGCCAGCAGTATGTTCGTTCGGGCGTCTGGAAACACCATATATTTT
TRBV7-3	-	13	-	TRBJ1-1	CASSSQGVAEAFF	TGTGCCAGCAGCTCACAGGGTGTGGCTGAAGCTTTCTTT
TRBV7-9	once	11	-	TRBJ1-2	CASSLLGGYTF	TGTGCCAGCAGCTTATTAGGTGGCTACACCTTC
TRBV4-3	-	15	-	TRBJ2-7	CASSQYQASLYEQYF	TGCGCCAGCAGCCAGTACCAGGCAAGTTTGTACGAGCAGTACTTC
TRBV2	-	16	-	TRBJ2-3	CASSSRGMKGTDTQYF	TGTGCCAGCAGTTCCCGTGGCATGAAGGGCACAGATACGCAGTATTTT
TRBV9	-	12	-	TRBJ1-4	CASSPDRKELFF	TGTGCCAGCAGCCCAGACAGGAAGGAACTGTTTTTT
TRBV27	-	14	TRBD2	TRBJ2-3	CASSLSGRGDTQYF	TGTGCCAGCAGTTTAAGCGGGAGGGGGGATACGCAGTATTTT
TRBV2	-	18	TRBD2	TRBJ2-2	CASSVELAGAANTGELFF	TGTGCCAGCAGTGTAGAACTAGCGGGAGCCGCCAACACCGGGGAGCTGTTTTTT
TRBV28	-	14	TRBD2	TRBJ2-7	CASSAAGGSVGQYF	TGTGCCAGCAGTGCAGCGGGGGGTTCGGTGGGGCAGTACTTC
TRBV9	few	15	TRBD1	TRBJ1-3	CASSASGQGGNTIYF	TGTGCCAGCAGCGCCTCGGGACAGGGAGGAAACACCATATATTTT
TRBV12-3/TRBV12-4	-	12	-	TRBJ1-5	CASSSLLQPQHF	TGTGCCAGCAGCTCCCTTCTTCAGCCCCAGCATTTT
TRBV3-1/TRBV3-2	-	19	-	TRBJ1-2	CASSHPTPQRGRRRWGYTF	TGTGCCAGCAGCCATCCCACGCCCCAACGCGGACGGCGGAGGTGGGGCTACACCTTC
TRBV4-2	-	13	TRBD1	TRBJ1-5	CASSRDREQPQHF	TGTGCCAGCAGCCGGGACAGGGAACAGCCCCAGCATTTT
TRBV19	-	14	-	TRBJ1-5	CASSWAGGNQPQHF	TGTGCCAGTAGTTGGGCAGGAGGCAATCAGCCCCAGCATTTT
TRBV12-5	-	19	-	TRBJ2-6	CASGLGYDFSPSGANVLTF	TGTGCTAGTGGTTTGGGATATGATTTTTCCCCCTCTGGGGCCAACGTCCTGACTTTC
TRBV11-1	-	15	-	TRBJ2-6	CASKQGPSGANVLTF	TGTGCCAGCAAGCAGGGCCCATCTGGGGCCAACGTCCTGACTTTC
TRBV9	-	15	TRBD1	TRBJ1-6	CASSVEDRGDSPLHF	TGTGCCAGCAGCGTCGAGGACAGGGGTGATTCACCCCTCCACTTT
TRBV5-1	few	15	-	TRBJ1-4	CASSPTSGPNEKLFF	TGCGCCAGCAGCCCTACATCGGGGCCGAATGAAAAACTGTTTTTT
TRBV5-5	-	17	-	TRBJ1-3	CASSLVGWVSSGNTIYF	TGTGCCAGCAGCTTGGTGGGGTGGGTGAGCTCTGGAAACACCATATATTTT
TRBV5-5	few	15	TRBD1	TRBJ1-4	CASRRGTGNNEKLFF	TGTGCCAGCAGGCGGGGGACAGGGAATAATGAAAAACTGTTTTTT
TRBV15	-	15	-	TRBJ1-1	CATSRSSLMNTEAFF	TGTGCCACCAGCAGATCAAGTCTGATGAACACTGAAGCTTTCTTT
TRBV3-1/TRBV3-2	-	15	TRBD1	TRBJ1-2	CASSRTGQGNYGYTF	TGTGCCAGCAGCCGGACAGGACAGGGTAACTATGGCTACACCTTC
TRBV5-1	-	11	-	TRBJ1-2	CASSGGGGYTF	TGCGCCAGCAGTGGAGGCGGGGGCTACACCTTC
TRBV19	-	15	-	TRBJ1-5	CASSISDLGNQPQHF	TGTGCCAGTAGTATTTCGGACTTGGGCAATCAGCCCCAGCATTTT
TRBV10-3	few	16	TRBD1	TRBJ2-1	CAISEPTGGGWNEQFF	TGTGCCATCAGTGAACCGACAGGGGGCGGGTGGAATGAGCAGTTCTTC
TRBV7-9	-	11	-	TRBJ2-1	CAGEAYNEQFF	TGTGCGGGGGAGGCTTACAATGAGCAGTTCTTC
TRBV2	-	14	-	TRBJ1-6	CASSDSGGDSPLHF	TGTGCCAGCAGTGATAGTGGGGGGGACTCACCCCTCCACTTT
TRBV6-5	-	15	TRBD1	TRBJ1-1	CASSKLTGVGTEAFF	TGTGCCAGCAGTAAGCTTACAGGGGTGGGCACTGAAGCTTTCTTT
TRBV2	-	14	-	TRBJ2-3	CASRENGGGDTQYF	TGTGCCAGCAGGGAGAATGGAGGAGGAGATACGCAGTATTTT
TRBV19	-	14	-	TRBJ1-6	CASSIGQSNSPLHF	TGTGCCAGTAGTATCGGACAGTCCAATTCACCCCTCCACTTT
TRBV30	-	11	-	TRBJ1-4	CAWTSREKLFF	TGTGCCTGGACTTCGCGTGAAAAACTGTTTTTT
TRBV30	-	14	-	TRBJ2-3	CAWSAHASTDTQYF	TGTGCCTGGAGTGCCCACGCTTCTACAGATACGCAGTATTTT
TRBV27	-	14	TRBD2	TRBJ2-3	CASRGSGGYNTQYF	TGTGCCAGCAGGGGTAGCGGGGGGTATAATACGCAGTATTTT
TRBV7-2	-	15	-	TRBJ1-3	CASSNSPGSGNTIYF	TGTGCCAGCAGCAACTCCCCCGGATCGGGAAACACCATATATTTT
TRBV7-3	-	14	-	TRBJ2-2	CASSSGDRTGELFF	TGTGCCAGCAGCTCCGGCGACAGGACCGGGGAGCTGTTTTTT
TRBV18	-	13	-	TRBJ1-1	CASSPSDYTEAFF	TGTGCCAGCTCACCCTCCGATTACACTGAAGCTTTCTTT
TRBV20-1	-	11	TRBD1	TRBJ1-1	CSAGTGYKAFF	TGCAGTGCCGGGACAGGGTACAAAGCTTTCTTT
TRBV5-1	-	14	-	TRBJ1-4	CASSAGLTGEKLFF	TGCGCCAGCAGCGCGGGACTTACTGGGGAAAAACTGTTTTTT
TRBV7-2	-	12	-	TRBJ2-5	CASSFPPETQYF	TGTGCCAGCAGCTTCCCACCAGAGACCCAGTACTTC
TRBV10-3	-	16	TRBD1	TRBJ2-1	CATNPGQGVVGNEQFF	TGTGCCACTAACCCCGGTCAGGGGGTGGTTGGCAATGAGCAGTTCTTC
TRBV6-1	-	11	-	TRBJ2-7	CASSEAAEQYF	TGTGCCAGCAGTGAAGCAGCCGAGCAGTACTTC
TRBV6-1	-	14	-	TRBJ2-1	CASSEEGGKDEQFF	TGTGCCAGCAGTGAAGAAGGAGGGAAGGATGAGCAGTTCTTC
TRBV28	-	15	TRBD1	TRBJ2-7	CASSPTGTGAYEQYF	TGTGCCAGCAGTCCGACCGGGACAGGGGCGTACGAGCAGTACTTC
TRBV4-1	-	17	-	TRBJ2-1	CASSQDPRIAVLNEQFF	TGCGCCAGCAGCCAAGATCCCCGGATAGCGGTGCTCAATGAGCAGTTCTTC
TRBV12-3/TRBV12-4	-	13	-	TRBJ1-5	CASSPTLLTPQHF	TGTGCCAGCAGTCCCACCCTCTTGACGCCCCAGCATTTT
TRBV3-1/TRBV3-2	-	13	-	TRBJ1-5	CASSPQGFQPQHF	TGTGCCAGCAGCCCCCAGGGGTTTCAGCCCCAGCATTTT
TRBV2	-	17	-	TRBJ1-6	CASSDSKTSTGRSPLHF	TGTGCCAGCAGTGACTCGAAAACCTCTACAGGTCGTTCACCCCTCCACTTT
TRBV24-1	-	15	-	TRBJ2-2	CATSDQRQPTGELFF	TGTGCCACCAGTGATCAGCGACAGCCGACCGGGGAGCTGTTTTTT
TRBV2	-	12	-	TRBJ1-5	CASEGWNQPQHF	TGTGCCAGCGAGGGATGGAATCAGCCCCAGCATTTT